Below are 24 T cell receptor beta chains sequenced from a single sample in a study of beta chain features in type 1 diabetes. Every bit of the isolated RNA underwent reverse transcription, so sequencing read expressed TCRB transcripts. Produced via immunoSEQ multiplex PCR; TCRdb's table is partial and in-frame only. In the table there are 200,000 to 250,000 clones, roughly 9.6% of which are singletons. Sequenced input: naive CD4+ T cells from blood. Every receptor here comes from a woman aged 18-29 years in good health.

This clone was seen more than once but under ten times. The V gene is TRBV4-1, the J gene TRBJ2-3; weak D call: TRBD1 (6 bases). V was clipped by 0 bases and J by 2 bases, with 12 bases between them. Germline loops: CDR1 MGHRA, CDR2 YSYEKL. This CDR3 contains 16 residues. For the CDR3, the DNA is TGCGCCAGCAGCCAAGATCGGACAGAGATCACAGATACGCAGTATTTT. Its protein is CASSQDRTEITDTQYF.

This chain links TRBV21-1 with TRBJ2-5; the table's D gene call, TRBD2, was not cross checked with the DNA. Gene TRBJ2-7 matches the end of the DNA better, so the J call may be wrong. TRBV21-1 is a known pseudogene. The CDR3 has 15 residues. The CDR3 coding sequence is TGTGCCAGCAGCAAATCTTCCGGGTTCCTATACGAGCAGTACTTC. This sequence encodes CASSKSSGFLYEQYF.

CDR3 nucleotide sequence: TGCGCCAGCACGACAGGGGATACGTACGAGCAGTACTTC. Its protein product is CASTTGDTYEQYF. The V call is TRBV5-1, the J call TRBJ2-7; 8 bases are a match to TRBD1. This CDR3 has 13 amino acids. The V gene end was trimmed by 6 bases and the J gene end by 4 bases; junction bases not matched to a gene: 6. Germline values: CDR1 SGHRS, CDR2 YFSETQ.

This clone appeared a few times. This rearrangement joins TRBV10-2 to TRBJ2-5, with TRBD2 matching over 10 bases. This CDR3 is 13 amino acids long. V was clipped by 2 bases and J by 6 bases; unmatched bases: 0. Germline CDR1 WSHSY, CDR2 SAAADI. The CDR3 reads CASSETSGKTQYF. CDR3 DNA: TGCGCCAGCAGTGAGACTAGCGGGAAGACCCAGTACTTC.

DNA for the CDR3: TGTGCCAGCAGCTCCTCCGACGGAGAAGAGACCCAGTACTTC. Residues: CASSSSDGEETQYF. The chain couples TRBV7-3 to TRBJ2-5; D is unresolved. In germline, CDR1 is SGHTA, CDR2 FQGTGA. This CDR3 has 14 amino acids. Deletions cut 4 bases from V and 3 bases from J, with 12 bases between.

A note on this clone: Other DNA sequences within the sample encode an identical CDR3. The chain combines TRBV5-1 with TRBJ1-1; TRBD1 agrees at 10 bases. V shed 0 bases, J shed 5 bases, and the junction held 1 base outside the gene matches. The germline V gene has CDR1 SGHRS and CDR2 YFSETQ. This CDR3 has 14 residues. In nucleotides, the CDR3 is TGCGCCAGCAGCTTGGGGGACAGGGGAACTGAAGCTTTCTTT. It encodes CASSLGDRGTEAFF.

The sample holds a few counts of this clone. V and J are TRBV5-1 and TRBJ1-1, with D possibly being TRBD1 (6 bases). V lost 2 bases to trimming and J lost 4 bases, with 15 bases between them. This CDR3 spans 15 amino acids. Germline CDR1 reads SGHRS; CDR2 reads YFSETQ. The CDR3 is CASSLGNRVGTEAFF. Written as DNA, the CDR3 is TGCGCCAGCAGCTTAGGGAACAGGGTTGGCACTGAAGCTTTCTTT.

The chain joins TRBV29-1 to TRBJ1-1; a possible D gene is TRBD1 (6 bases). Trimming took 0 bases from V and 2 from J, leaving 13 bases between them. CDR3 length equals 15 residues. The germline CDR1 and CDR2 sequences are SQVTM and ANQGSEA. The CDR3 nucleotides read TGCAGCGTTGAAGATCCCCAGGGGAGAAACACTGAAGCTTTCTTT. This encodes CSVEDPQGRNTEAFF.

The rearrangement joins TRBV2 to TRBJ1-2; D call uncertain. The V end lost 6 bases, the J end lost 4 bases, and 12 bases lay between the germline ends. Germline values: CDR1 SNHLY, CDR2 FYNNEI. The CDR3 extends over 13 amino acids. Here the CDR3 reads CASSAGLPYGYTF. CDR3 DNA sequence: TGTGCCAGCAGCGCGGGGTTGCCCTATGGCTACACCTTC.

This clone occurred a few times. The chain combines TRBV27 with TRBJ2-4; D might be TRBD2 (5 bases). This CDR3 has 15 residues. Germline V gene sequence: CDR1 MNHEY, CDR2 SMNVEV (reference sequence). The ends were cut back, 4 bases at V and 5 bases at J, with 15 bases in the middle. The CDR3 region is CASSSSGLGENIQYF. The CDR3 DNA reads as TGTGCCAGCAGTTCCAGCGGCCTAGGAGAAAACATTCAGTACTTC.

This chain connects TRBV18 to TRBJ2-7; possibly TRBD1 for D (5 bases). Between the trimmed V and J ends, which lost 3 bases and 0 bases, there was a span of 12 bases. CDR3 length equals 15 residues. Germline CDR1 reads KGHSH; CDR2 reads LQKENI. The CDR3 loop reads CASSPIRAISYEQYF. DNA for the CDR3: TGTGCCAGCTCACCGATCAGGGCCATCTCCTACGAGCAGTACTTC.

The chain joins TRBV7-9 to TRBJ2-7; D perhaps matches TRBD1 (6 bases). The CDR3 contains 15 residues. CDR1 and CDR2 (germline): SEHNR, FQNEAQ (reference sequence). Trimming took 1 base from V and 1 from J, leaving 11 bases between them. This CDR3 reads CASSLVWQGSYEQYF. The CDR3 bases are TGTGCCAGCAGCTTAGTCTGGCAGGGGTCCTACGAGCAGTACTTC.

J is TRBJ2-5 and V is TRBV5-1; 11 nucleotides align to TRBD2. Germline V gene data show CDR1 as SGHRS and CDR2 as YFSETQ. The CDR3 is 14 amino acids. V shed 4 bases and J 4 bases; nucleotides not matched to a gene: 3. CDR3 in amino acids: CASSAGLAGETQYF. In DNA, the CDR3 is TGCGCCAGCAGCGCCGGACTAGCGGGAGAGACCCAGTACTTC.

CDR3 loop: CASSRDSVETQYF. For the CDR3, the DNA is TGTGCCAGCAGCCGGGATTCGGTTGAGACCCAGTACTTC. V gene TRBV6-5 combines with J gene TRBJ2-5; possibly TRBD2 for D (5 bases). The CDR3 is 13 amino acids. The germline CDR1 and CDR2 sequences are MNHEY and SVGAGI. Trimming shortened V by 6 bases and J by 5 bases, and 13 bases separated the two germline ends.

V is TRBV7-2 and J is TRBJ2-5; 11 bases map to TRBD2. This CDR3 is built from 18 residues. Germline lookup yields CDR1 SGHTA and CDR2 FQGNSA. The J segment lost 5 bases and the V segment lost 1 base, leaving 12 bases of the junction unmatched. The CDR3: CASSLEPALAGVSETQYF. CDR3 sequence (DNA): TGTGCCAGCAGCTTAGAGCCAGCACTAGCGGGAGTGTCGGAGACCCAGTACTTC.

This clone was recorded a few times. Within the sample, other DNA sequences also encode this same CDR3. The rearrangement uses TRBV5-1 and TRBJ1-2; 7 nucleotides agree with TRBD1. CDR1 and CDR2 (germline): SGHRS, YFSETQ. The V segment lost 4 bases and the J segment 1 base; nucleotides outside the gene matches: 4. The CDR3 consists of 14 residues. The CDR3 region is CASSPGTVNYGYTF. CDR3 bases: TGCGCCAGCAGCCCGGGGACAGTTAACTATGGCTACACCTTC. The complete variable domain, with remaining parts taken from reference TRBV5-1 and TRBJ1-2, reads KAGVTQTPRYLIKTRGQQVTLSCSPISGHRSVSWYQQTPGQGLQFLFEYFSETQRNKGNFPGRFSGRQFSNSRSEMNVSTLELGDSALYLCASSPGTVNYGYTFGSGTRLTVV.

This clone was found a few times. The chain uses TRBV25-1 and TRBJ2-1; 9 bases align to TRBD1. The CDR3 has 16 amino acids. CDR1 and CDR2 (germline): MGHDK, SYGVNS. V gave up 3 bases and J gave up 7 bases; unmatched junction bases: 10. The CDR3 sequence: CASSDTPGQGWNEQFF. CDR3 in DNA: TGTGCCAGCAGTGATACCCCGGGACAGGGCTGGAATGAGCAGTTCTTC.

The genes are TRBV18 and TRBJ2-1; 12 positions agree with TRBD2. V gave up 4 bases and J gave up 0 bases; unmatched junction bases: 4. The CDR3 runs 17 residues. The germline V gene encodes CDR1 KGHSH and CDR2 LQKENI. Here the CDR3 reads CASSRMTSGSSYNEQFF. The CDR3 bases are TGTGCCAGCTCACGGATGACTAGCGGGAGCTCCTACAATGAGCAGTTCTTC.

The V call is TRBV9, the J call TRBJ2-7; a weak D match, TRBD1 (5 bases). CDR3 length: 12 amino acids. The V gene's germline CDR1 is SGDLS and CDR2 YYNGEE. V shed 4 bases and J shed 4 bases, with 9 bases lying between them. This CDR3 is CASSRDSYEQYF. The CDR3 DNA reads TGTGCCAGCAGCCGTGACAGTTACGAGCAGTACTTC.

This clone was picked up a small number of times. This sequence joins TRBV5-1 and TRBJ2-5; TRBD2 might be the D (5 bases). Germline CDR1 is SGHRS and CDR2 is YFSETQ. There are 13 residues in the CDR3. Trimming removed 0 bases from V and 4 bases from J, with 7 bases in between. This CDR3 reads CASSLELGETQYF. The CDR3 DNA reads TGCGCCAGCAGCTTGGAACTAGGAGAGACCCAGTACTTC. Variable domain in full (rest from reference TRBV5-1 and TRBJ2-5): KAGVTQTPRYLIKTRGQQVTLSCSPISGHRSVSWYQQTPGQGLQFLFEYFSETQRNKGNFPGRFSGRQFSNSRSEMNVSTLELGDSALYLCASSLELGETQYFGPGTRLLVL.

In this sample, this clone turned up a few times. The rearrangement links TRBV30 to TRBJ1-1; D gene uncertain. The germline V gene has CDR1 GTSNPN and CDR2 SVGIG (reference sequence). The germline V and J ends were trimmed by 7 bases and 0 bases, with 15 bases remaining between them. This CDR3 contains 14 residues. CDR3 sequence (DNA): TGTGCCTCTTCGGGAATCGGGTTGAACACTGAAGCTTTCTTT. Its translation: CASSGIGLNTEAFF.

The V gene is TRBV12-5, the J gene TRBJ2-2, with unresolved D. There are 13 residues in the CDR3. Looked up from germline, CDR1 is LGHNT and CDR2 is FRNRAP. V dropped 0 bases and J dropped 6 bases, with 5 bases sitting between them. Here the CDR3 reads CASGLVTPGELFF. The DNA of the CDR3 is TGTGCTAGTGGTTTGGTCACTCCCGGGGAGCTGTTTTTT.

The chain has TRBV30 and TRBJ2-7; 13 positions agree with TRBD2. CDR1 and CDR2 (germline): GTSNPN, SVGIG (reference sequence). V gave up 3 bases and J gave up 3 bases; unmatched junction bases: 8. This CDR3 is 16 amino acids long. CDR3 residues: CAWSSGTSGAHYEQYF. CDR3 nucleotide sequence: TGTGCCTGGAGCTCCGGGACTAGCGGGGCTCACTACGAGCAGTACTTC. Full variable domain (remainder filled in from reference TRBV30 and TRBJ2-7): SQTIHQWPATLVQPVGSPLSLECTVEGTSNPNLYWYRQAAGRGLQLLFYSVGIGQISSEVPQNLSASRPQDRQFILSSKKLLLSDSGFYLCAWSSGTSGAHYEQYFGPGTRLTVT.

The chain joins TRBV6-1 to TRBJ1-4; TRBD1 aligns across 7 bases. Per germline, CDR1 MNHNS and CDR2 SASEGT. The CDR3 covers 15 residues. The V and J ends lost 3 bases and 8 bases, in that order; junction bases with no gene match: 9. The CDR3 DNA reads as TGTGCCAGCAGTGAGGCAGGGGGGTTTCGGGAAAAACTGTTTTTT. Protein: CASSEAGGFREKLFF.